The clone carrying this T cell receptor beta chain was counted a few times. The antigen is unknown. CDR1 MNHEY and CDR2 SMNVEV come from the germline V gene (reference sequence). The CDR3 runs 17 residues. J was trimmed by 6 bases and V by 4 bases; bases with no gene match: 12. This entry belongs to a study of T-cell memory formation after mild COVID-19. Notes on the study in general: Researchers found some responding clones in pre-infection memory, a sign that cross-reactive memory joined. Later expanders leaned toward CD4+, whereas clones contracting from day 15 to 85 were balanced CD4/CD8.

TCRdb called the 5' RACE reads again in MiXCR, with one record for every CDR3 protein. The table records some 150,000 distinct CDR3 sequences, about 25% of them present only once. V is TRBV27 and J is TRBJ2-3; 11 nucleotides match TRBD2. The receptor's source is an adult woman who had mild COVID-19 (a few samples of this study predate the infection). Cell type and time point are not known. Sequencing was carried out using PBMCs or a T cell subset sorted from them (not recorded which). In nucleotides, the CDR3 is TGTGCCAGCAGTTCTTCTTGGATAGCGGGGGGGATTGATACGCAGTATTTT. Residues: CASSSSWIAGGIDTQYF.